The T cell receptor (beta chain) described here comes from a study of blood T cell repertoires in COVID-19 (dated by TCRdb to between 2020 and 2021). Describing the broader study: Samples from collaborators originated in the United States, Italy and Spain and spanned both the acute and convalescent phases of COVID-19. The material from the prospective study consisted of cDNA or gDNA derived from T cells, B-cell-depleted T cells, or PBMCs. Subjects who had been exposed to COVID-19, were actively infected with it, or had recovered from it provided the deeply sampled blood TCRbeta repertoires that made up the dataset. The repertoires were made available in a free public database intended to serve as a resource for research on the immune response to SARS-CoV-2. The samples were drawn from two sources: the first 160 participants of the ongoing ImmuneRACE study, and 1,000 to 1,500 subjects contributed by 6 global collaborators. A de-identified subject ID, COVID-19 status, age in years and sex were almost always included in the sample metadata. Where HLA class I and class II types were available, the types were taken from metadata supplied by the sample provider, not from assay-based typing. General findings and caveats noted by the study authors: How much clinical and demographic metadata was included differed by source and by participant, and the metadata was provided uncurated.

TCRbeta CDR3 regions were amplified from genomic DNA using the immunoSEQ Assay, a bias-controlled multiplex PCR. In the source study's methods: Within the assay, amplification of reference gene primers was used to estimate how many nucleated cells each sample contained. To quantify the absolute abundance of each unique TCRbeta CDR3 rearrangement, sequence reads were collapsed and filtered. For each sample, productive Simpson clonality was calculated as the square root of Simpson's diversity index across productive rearrangements. Held by TCRdb, this immuneACCESS table contains in-frame sequences only and omits some clones. Under half of the omission traces to an unresolved V gene where checked; the cause of the rest is unknown. V and J calls and clone size are given by that table; D and trimming were obtained from the DNA. The table for this sample lists a few hundred thousand clones; roughly 90% of them were counted only once. 1.2% of the sample lies in the top ten.

Whole blood was collected in K2EDTA tubes by collaborating institutions according to the institutions' own protocols. For TCRbeta analysis, collaborators shipped samples as frozen whole blood, isolated PBMCs, or DNA extracted from either of those sample types. Of note for this clone: Its target antigen remains unknown. No base quality values were provided; no much bigger clone lies one nucleotide off.

The clonotype originates from a man aged 35 to 55 with acute or convalescent COVID-19. Material for sequencing was peripheral blood.

The DNA reads TGTGCCAGCAGGGAACGGACAGGGGATAATGAAAAACTGTTTTTT. Its coded protein is CASRERTGDNEKLFF. The chain couples TRBV13 to TRBJ1-4, with 9 bases in between that match TRBD1. The CDR1 and CDR2 encoded by the germline V gene (reference sequence) are PRHDT and FYEKMQ. From cysteine to phenylalanine, the CDR3 is 15 amino acids long. Here the CDR3 DNA is all that survives: 45 bases in frame from base 1. V lost 6 bases and J lost 4 bases, and the count of bases not matched to a germline gene is 6.